Listed here is a single T cell receptor (beta chain). This clonotype was observed at least ten times. What antigen it recognizes has not been identified. Base qualities are not at hand, and no much larger clone is one base apart. This specimen comes from a study of regulatory T cells in long-lasting Graves disease (dated by TCRdb to the early 2020s). Describing the broader study: To count as having persistent Graves' disease, a patient had to have received antithyroid drug treatment for over 5 years with TSH receptor autoantibodies remaining persistently positive. The study was conducted in China and was registered as a clinical trial. TCR sequencing covered roughly 13 persistent and roughly 20 newly diagnosed Graves' disease patients, some 35 samples in total. Persistent Graves' disease patients were compared with newly diagnosed Graves' disease patients by peripheral blood TCR sequencing and RNA sequencing. In the clinical cohort, patients with persistent Graves' disease had used antithyroid drugs for an average of roughly ten years.

General findings and caveats noted by the study authors: More public clonotypes were shared among persistent patients (around 2,600) than among newly diagnosed patients (more than 950). Lower TCR Shannon entropy and fewer highly expanded clones were observed in persistent Graves' disease patients than in newly diagnosed patients, which suggested clonal expansion. The authors noted that the small sample size was a limitation that may lower accuracy. Sequencing and analysis were limited to the TCR beta chain. TRBV28, TRBJ1-2 and TRBJ2-5 were preferentially used in persistent disease, while TRBV20-1 and TRBJ2-1 were favored in newly diagnosed disease. Only peripheral blood was studied, because thyroid tissue, the primary lesion, was inaccessible.

V and J are truncated by 2 bases and 3 bases respectively, leaving an intervening sequence of 7 bases. CDR1 and CDR2 were assigned from the germline V gene as MNHNS and SASEGT. The CDR3 starts with the cysteine, ends with the phenylalanine, and has 13 residues. Only the CDR3 region is kept as DNA, spanning 39 bases read in frame from base 1. The intended sense of this specimen's time point label: persistent/refractory GD, antithyroid drugs over 5 years with positive TRAb. For both TCR sequencing and RNA sequencing, RNA was extracted from PBMCs using TRIzol. The diagnosis of Graves' disease was made according to American Thyroid Association guidelines. Patients for the study were recruited at an endocrinology department in Xi'an, China. From each patient, about 9 milliliters of peripheral blood was collected into an EDTA anticoagulant tube. Ficoll Paque Plus density gradient separation was used to isolate PBMCs, and no additional T cell sorting was done. An Agilent 2100 Bioanalyzer and agarose gel were used to check RNA quality, while a NanoDrop 2000 measured RNA concentration.

Library preparation employed multiplex PCR. Sequencing instrument: Illumina HiSeq 4000. CDR3 regions were amplified by Arm-PCR with iRepertoire HTBI primers to construct TCR beta libraries. Before sequencing, the PCR products underwent gel purification. Per the authors' processing: A total of 62 TRBV and under 15 TRBJ segments were identified across samples and were used for gene usage analysis of CDR3 amino acid clonotypes. Filtered high-quality paired reads were merged into contigs using COPE and FqMerger. BLAST was used to align contigs to IMGT TRBV, TRBD and TRBJ reference genes, with CDR3 defined following IMGT. Any clonotype with a frequency above 0.1% was counted as a highly expanded clone. Repertoire diversity was measured by Shannon entropy, and V-J evenness by the Gini coefficient. A clonotype was considered public if more than one individual shared it. TCRdb reprocessing: public reads trimmed at Q25 with fastp, clones called with MiXCR, in-frame beta chains kept. CDR3 protein duplicates are merged, each entry listing the most common genes and DNA. TCRdb, not the authors, supplied the V and J calls. The sample table lists over 650,000 distinct CDR3 sequences, approximately 29% of them with a count of one. 40% to 55% of the sample belongs to the ten largest clones.

The sequencing used peripheral blood mononuclear cells (PBMCs), collected when the disease was refractory, from a patient treated with antithyroid drugs. This chain is built from TRBV6-1 and TRBJ2-5, with the D gene call left open. This receptor was obtained from a female donor with Graves disease. This receptor has the CDR3 CASSEWAEETQYF. In nucleotides, the sequence is TGTGCCAGCAGTGAATGGGCAGAAGAGACCCAGTACTTC.